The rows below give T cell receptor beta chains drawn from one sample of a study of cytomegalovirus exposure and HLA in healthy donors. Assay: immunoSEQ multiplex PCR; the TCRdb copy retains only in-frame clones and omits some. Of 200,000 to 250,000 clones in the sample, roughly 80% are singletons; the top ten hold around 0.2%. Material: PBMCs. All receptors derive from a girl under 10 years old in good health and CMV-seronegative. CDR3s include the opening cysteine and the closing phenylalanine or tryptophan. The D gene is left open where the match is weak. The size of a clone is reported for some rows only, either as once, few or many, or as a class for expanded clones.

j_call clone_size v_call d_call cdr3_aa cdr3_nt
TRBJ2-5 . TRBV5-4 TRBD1 CASRFQGAGETQYF TGTGCCAGCAGGTTCCAGGGGGCTGGGGAGACCCAGTACTTC
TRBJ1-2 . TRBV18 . CASSHGQRSNYGYTF TGTGCCAGCTCCCATGGACAGCGATCCAACTATGGCTACACCTTC
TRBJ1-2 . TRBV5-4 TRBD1 CASSLHPSDRTNYGYTF TGTGCCAGCAGCTTGCACCCATCGGACAGGACCAACTATGGCTACACCTTC
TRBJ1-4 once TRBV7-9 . CASSLDVAGKTVFF TGTGCCAGCAGCTTAGATGTTGCGGGGAAGACGGTGTTTTTT
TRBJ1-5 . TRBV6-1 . CASSEASSNQPQHF TGTGCCAGCAGTGAAGCGAGTAGCAATCAGCCCCAGCATTTT
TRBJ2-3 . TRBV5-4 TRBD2 CASGNLAGGPDTQYF TGTGCCAGCGGGAATTTAGCGGGGGGGCCGGATACGCAGTATTTT
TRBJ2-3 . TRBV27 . CASSSSPEAADTQYF TGTGCCAGCAGTTCGTCGCCGGAAGCGGCAGATACGCAGTATTTT
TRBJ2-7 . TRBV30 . CAWSVPQGEQYF TGTGCCTGGAGTGTACCCCAGGGTGAGCAGTACTTC
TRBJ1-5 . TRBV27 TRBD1 CASSSTGSGQPQHF TGTGCCAGCAGTTCGACAGGGTCGGGCCAGCCCCAGCATTTT
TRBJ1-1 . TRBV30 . CAWSGRLNTEAFF TGTGCCTGGAGTGGCCGGTTGAACACTGAAGCTTTCTTT
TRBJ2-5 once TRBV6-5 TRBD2 CASMGGGTQETQYF TGTGCCAGCATGGGGGGGGGAACCCAAGAGACCCAGTACTTC
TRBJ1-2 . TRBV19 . CASKAGPYGYTF TGTGCCAGTAAAGCGGGACCGTATGGCTACACCTTC
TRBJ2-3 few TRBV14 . CASSQRASVRVF TGTGCCAGCAGCCAGAGGGCTAGTGTACGGGTTTTT
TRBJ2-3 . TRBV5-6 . CASSPGYGTDTQYF TGTGCCAGCAGCCCGGGATACGGTACAGATACGCAGTATTTT
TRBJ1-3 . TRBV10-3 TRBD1 CAISPTGAARISGNTIYF TGTGCCATCAGCCCTACAGGGGCGGCCCGTATCTCTGGAAACACCATATATTTT
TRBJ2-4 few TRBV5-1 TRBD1 CASSTGGAKNIQYF TGCGCCAGCAGCACAGGGGGCGCCAAAAACATTCAGTACTTC
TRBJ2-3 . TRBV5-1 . CASSLAKGVGTDTQYF TGCGCCAGCAGCTTGGCCAAGGGAGTCGGCACAGATACGCAGTATTTT
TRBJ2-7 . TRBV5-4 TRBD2 CASSRILAGSNYEQYF TGTGCCAGCAGCCGGATACTAGCGGGGAGTAACTACGAGCAGTACTTC
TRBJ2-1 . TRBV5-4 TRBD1 CASSLYSGGEGEQFF TGTGCCAGCAGCTTGTATTCAGGGGGCGAAGGTGAGCAGTTCTTC
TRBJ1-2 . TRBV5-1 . CASSSGYGYTF TGCGCCAGCAGCTCGGGGTATGGCTACACCTTC
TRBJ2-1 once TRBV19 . CASRGGAYNEQFF TGTGCCAGTCGGGGCGGGGCGTACAATGAGCAGTTCTTC
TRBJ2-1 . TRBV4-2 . CASSHRTINEQFF TGTGCCAGCAGCCATCGGACTATAAATGAGCAGTTCTTC
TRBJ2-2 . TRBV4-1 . CASSQVSESTGELFF TGCGCCAGCAGCCAAGTGAGCGAGAGCACCGGGGAGCTGTTTTTT
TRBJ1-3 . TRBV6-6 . CASSTLGRRSGNTIYF TGTGCCAGCAGTACCCTCGGGAGACGGAGTGGAAACACCATATATTTT
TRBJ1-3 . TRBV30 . CAWALYRGFSGNTIYF TGTGCCTGGGCTCTTTATAGGGGATTTTCTGGAAACACCATATATTTT
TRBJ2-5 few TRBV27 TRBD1 CASSLLGTGDYVETQYF TGTGCCAGCAGCCTACTCGGGACAGGGGATTACGTGGAGACCCAGTACTTC
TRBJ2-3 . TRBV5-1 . CASSLPREGSFSDTQYF TGCGCCAGCAGCTTACCCCGAGAGGGATCTTTTTCAGATACGCAGTATTTT
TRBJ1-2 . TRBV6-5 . CASSPLVQELYGYTF TGTGCCAGCAGCCCCCTCGTTCAGGAACTCTATGGCTACACCTTC
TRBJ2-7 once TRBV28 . CASSLNGDEQYF TGTGCCAGCAGCCTGAACGGGGACGAGCAGTACTTC
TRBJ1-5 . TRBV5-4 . CASSRGGVDPQPQHF TGTGCCAGCAGCCGCGGGGGGGTCGATCCTCAGCCCCAGCATTTT
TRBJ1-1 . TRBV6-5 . CASSPGQTMNTEAFF TGTGCCAGCAGTCCCGGACAGACCATGAACACTGAAGCTTTCTTT
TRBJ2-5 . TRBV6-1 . CASSSAGTYQETQYF TGTGCCAGCAGCTCGGCGGGGACCTACCAAGAGACCCAGTACTTC
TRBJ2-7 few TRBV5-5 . CASSQLHRSRTVTYEQYF TGTGCCAGCAGCCAACTTCACCGATCCAGGACAGTCACCTACGAGCAGTACTTC
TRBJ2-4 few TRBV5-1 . CASSLICVNLAKNIQYF TGCGCCAGCAGCTTGATCTGCGTTAACTTAGCCAAAAACATTCAGTACTTC
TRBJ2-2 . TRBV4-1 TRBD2 CASSQEASGSTGELFF TGCGCCAGCAGCCAAGAGGCTAGCGGGAGCACCGGGGAGCTGTTTTTT
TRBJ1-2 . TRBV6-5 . CASSYRSVESTYGYTF TGTGCCAGCAGTTACAGAAGCGTTGAGAGCACCTATGGCTACACCTTC
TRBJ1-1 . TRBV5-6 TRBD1 CASSSGDRNTEAFF TGTGCCAGCAGCTCGGGGGACAGGAACACTGAAGCTTTCTTT
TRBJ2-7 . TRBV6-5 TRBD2 CASSYGGAGGYEQYF TGTGCCAGCAGTTACGGGGGAGCGGGAGGGTACGAGCAGTACTTC
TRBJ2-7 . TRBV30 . CAWSVNPSGSYEQYF TGTGCCTGGAGTGTAAATCCCAGCGGCAGCTACGAGCAGTACTTC
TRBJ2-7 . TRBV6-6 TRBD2 CASSYVSGRVYEQYF TGTGCCAGCAGTTATGTCAGCGGGAGAGTCTACGAGCAGTACTTC
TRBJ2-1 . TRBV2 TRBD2 CASTLAGAPNNEQFF TGTGCCAGCACCCTAGCGGGAGCGCCGAACAATGAGCAGTTCTTC
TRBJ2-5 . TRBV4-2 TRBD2 CASSQQLAERQETQYF TGTGCCAGCAGCCAACAACTAGCGGAGAGACAAGAGACCCAGTACTTC
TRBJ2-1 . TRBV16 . CASSQFDFLKGSYNEQFF TGTGCCAGCAGCCAATTCGACTTTCTAAAAGGCTCCTACAATGAGCAGTTCTTC
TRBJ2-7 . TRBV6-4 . CASSDTGTWGYF TGTGCCAGCAGTGACACAGGAACTTGGGGGTACTTC
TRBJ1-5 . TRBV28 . CASSKSNQPQHF TGTGCCAGCAGCAAAAGCAATCAGCCCCAGCATTTT